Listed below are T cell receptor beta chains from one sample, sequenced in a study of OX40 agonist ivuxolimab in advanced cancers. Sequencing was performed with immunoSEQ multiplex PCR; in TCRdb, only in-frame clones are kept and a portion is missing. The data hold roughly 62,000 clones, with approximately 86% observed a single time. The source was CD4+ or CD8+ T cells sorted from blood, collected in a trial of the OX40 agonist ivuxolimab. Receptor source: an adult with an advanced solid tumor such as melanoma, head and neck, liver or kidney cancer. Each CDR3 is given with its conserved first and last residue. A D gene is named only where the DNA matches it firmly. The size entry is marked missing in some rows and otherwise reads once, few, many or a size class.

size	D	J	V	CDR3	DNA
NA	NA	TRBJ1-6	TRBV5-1	CASSLEGFDSPLHF	TGCGCCAGCAGCTTGGAAGGATTTGACTCACCCCTCCACTTT
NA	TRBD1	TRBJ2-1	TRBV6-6	CASISRDRYNEQFF	TGTGCCAGCATCTCCCGGGACAGGTACAATGAGCAGTTCTTC
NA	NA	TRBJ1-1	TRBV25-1	CASRSSDGNTEAFF	TGTGCCAGCAGGTCTTCGGACGGGAACACTGAAGCTTTCTTT
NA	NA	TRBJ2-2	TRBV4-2	CASSPSTGELFF	TGTGCCAGCAGCCCTAGCACCGGGGAGCTGTTTTTT
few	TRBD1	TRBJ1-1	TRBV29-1	CSGTQGTEAFF	TGCAGCGGTACACAGGGGACTGAAGCTTTCTTT
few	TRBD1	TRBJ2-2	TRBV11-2	CASSLAGGNTGELFF	TGTGCCAGCAGCTTAGCAGGGGGGAACACCGGGGAGCTGTTTTTT
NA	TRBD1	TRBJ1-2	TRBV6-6	CASSQGDYGYTF	TGTGCCAGCAGTCAGGGGGACTATGGCTACACCTTC
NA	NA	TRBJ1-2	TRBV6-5	CASSAQRGYGYTF	TGTGCCAGCAGTGCCCAGCGAGGCTATGGCTACACCTTC
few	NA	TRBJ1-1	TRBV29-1	CSVVGRLSNTEAFF	TGCAGCGTTGTTGGGCGGTTATCGAACACTGAAGCTTTCTTT
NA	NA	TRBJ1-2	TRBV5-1	CASSLVPQDPGYTF	TGCGCCAGCAGCTTGGTCCCACAGGATCCTGGCTACACCTTC
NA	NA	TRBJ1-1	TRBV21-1	CASVQKLNTEAFF	TGTGCCAGCGTCCAGAAACTGAACACTGAAGCTTTCTTT
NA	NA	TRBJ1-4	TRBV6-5	CASSYSGFATNEKLFF	TGTGCCAGCAGTTACTCGGGGTTTGCAACTAATGAAAAACTGTTTTTT
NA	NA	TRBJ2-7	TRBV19	CASSIQGVRNEQYF	TGTGCCAGTAGTATCCAAGGGGTGCGCAACGAGCAGTACTTC
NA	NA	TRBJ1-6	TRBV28	CASSLSVRGNSPLHF	TGTGCCAGCAGTTTATCGGTCAGGGGTAATTCACCCCTCCACTTT
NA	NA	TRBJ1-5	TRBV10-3	CAISDVSNQPQHF	TGTGCCATCAGTGACGTAAGCAATCAGCCCCAGCATTTT
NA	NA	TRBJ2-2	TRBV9	CASSVGSGNGELFF	TGTGCCAGCAGCGTAGGCAGTGGCAACGGGGAGCTGTTTTTT
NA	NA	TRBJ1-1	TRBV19	CASSSSDRLEAFF	TGTGCCAGTAGTTCCTCAGACAGGCTTGAAGCTTTCTTT
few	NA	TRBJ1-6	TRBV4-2	CASSRERNSPLHF	TGTGCCAGCAGCCGCGAGAGGAATTCACCCCTCCACTTT
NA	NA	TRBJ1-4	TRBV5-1	CASSFRQTSPNEKLFF	TGCGCCAGCAGCTTCCGGCAGACCTCTCCGAATGAAAAACTGTTTTTT
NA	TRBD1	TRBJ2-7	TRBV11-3	CASSLDPKGQGKYEQYF	TGTGCCAGCAGCTTAGATCCGAAGGGACAGGGAAAGTACGAGCAGTACTTC
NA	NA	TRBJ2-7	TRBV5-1	CASSYDTYSYEQYF	TGCGCCAGCAGCTATGACACATACTCCTACGAGCAGTACTTC
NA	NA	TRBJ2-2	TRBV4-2	CASSKEQGPGELFF	TGTGCCAGCAGCAAAGAACAGGGCCCCGGGGAGCTGTTTTTT